The 10 T cell receptor beta chains listed next were all sequenced from one sample in a study of vaccination effects on CD4 cells after COVID-19. TCRdb keeps only in-frame clones here, not all; method: immunoSEQ multiplex PCR. Of more than 35,000 clones listed, 65% to 70% are singletons. No antigens are known for them. With the ViraFEST assay, the study expanded antigen-specific CD4+ T cells using viral peptide pools, then sequenced them. Having been cultured for roughly 11 days, the cells underwent CD4+ T cell isolation. This individual tested PCR-positive for SARS-CoV-2 infection between March and December 2020. The source was CD4+ T cells from PBMCs cultured with a peptide pool, collected before COVID-19 vaccination. These receptor sequences come from a human donor who had a prior SARS-CoV-2 infection.

The rearrangement uses TRBV19 and TRBJ1-1; tentatively, D is TRBD1 (5 bases). V was clipped by 5 bases and J by 11 bases, with 21 bases between them. The CDR3 contains 14 residues. Germline V CDR1 and CDR2: LNHDA, SQIVND (reference sequence). CDR3 region: CASSSGLSTDGAFF. The CDR3 coding sequence is TGTGCCAGTAGTTCGGGACTCTCAACCGATGGGGCTTTCTTT.

The rearrangement uses TRBV5-6 and TRBJ1-2; D ambiguous. The CDR3 length is 14 residues. V was cut by 2 bases and J by 7 bases, with 15 bases left in between. Per germline, CDR1 SGHDT and CDR2 YYEEEE. The chain's CDR3 is CASSFFQSFFGYTF. The DNA for the CDR3 is TGTGCCAGCAGCTTTTTTCAGAGCTTCTTTGGCTACACCTTC.

The V gene is TRBV6-6, the J gene TRBJ2-7; 9 bases match TRBD1. The CDR3 totals 23 residues. The V segment lost 5 bases and the J segment 5 bases; nucleotides outside the gene matches: 34. The germline gives CDR1 MNHNY, CDR2 SVGAGI (reference sequence). The CDR3 here is CASSRTRDRALLRAAPRRHEQYF. The CDR3 coding sequence is TGTGCCAGCAGTCGAACGCGGGACAGGGCCCTCCTACGAGCAGCACCGAGGCGCCACGAGCAGTACTTC.

V is TRBV7-2 and J is TRBJ1-2, with 7 bases matching TRBD1. V was clipped by 5 bases and J by 1 base; unmatched bases: 1. CDR3 length equals 13 residues. CDR1 and CDR2 (germline): SGHTA, FQGNSA. The CDR3 nucleotides read TGTGCCAGCAGCCAGGGGGTTAACTATGGCTACACCTTC. This codes for CASSQGVNYGYTF.

By share, this clone ranks as medium-sized (0.01 to 0.1%). The chain carries TRBV18 and TRBJ2-7; the match to TRBD1 covers 9 bases. Germline V CDR1 and CDR2: KGHSH, LQKENI. The length of the CDR3 is 15 residues. The V gene end was trimmed by 6 bases and the J gene end by 4 bases; junction bases not matched to a gene: 10. The CDR3: CASSMPGQGQYEQYF. CDR3 DNA sequence: TGTGCCAGCTCGATGCCGGGACAGGGCCAGTACGAGCAGTACTTC.

The rearrangement joins TRBV5-8 to TRBJ2-7; D possibly matches TRBD1 or TRBD2 (6 bases each). This CDR3 has 14 amino acids. Looked up from germline, CDR1 is SGHTS and CDR2 is YDEGEE. Between the trimmed V and J ends, which lost 4 bases and 4 bases, there was a span of 15 bases. The CDR3 DNA is TGTGCCAGCAGCCTCCGAGGGGGGCGTTACGAGCAGTACTTC. Protein product: CASSLRGGRYEQYF.

The J gene is TRBJ2-3, the V gene TRBV7-8, with D tentatively TRBD1 (5 bases). The germline gives CDR1 SGHVS, CDR2 FQNEAQ. The CDR3 runs 14 residues. Trimming shortened V by 6 bases and J by 7 bases, and 17 bases separated the two germline ends. The CDR3 is CASSRRSGANTQYF. DNA for the CDR3: TGTGCCAGCAGTCGCAGGAGTGGGGCGAATACGCAGTATTTT.

The chain couples TRBV10-3 to TRBJ1-1; TRBD1 matches at 9 bases. Germline V gene sequence: CDR1 ENHRY, CDR2 SYGVKD. The CDR3 length is 13 residues. Trimming at V came to 11 bases and at J to 6 bases, leaving 10 bases not matched to a gene. CDR3 residues: CASSLQGAAEAFF. CDR3 in DNA: TGTGCCTCCAGCCTACAGGGGGCGGCTGAAGCTTTCTTT.

The V gene is TRBV9, the J gene TRBJ2-3, with D unresolved. The CDR3 loop spans 15 amino acids. Trimming stripped 4 bases from V and 2 bases from J, with 14 bases between. Germline values: CDR1 SGDLS, CDR2 YYNGEE. For the CDR3, the DNA is TGTGCCAGCAGCTTGCCAGCGCACGACACAGATACGCAGTATTTT. It yields the protein CASSLPAHDTDTQYF.

The chain carries TRBV5-1 and TRBJ2-2; D unresolved. Trimming removed 4 bases from V and 0 bases from J, with 13 bases in between. Germline CDR1 SGHRS, CDR2 YFSETQ. CDR3 length equals 16 residues. CDR3 in DNA: TGCGCCAGCAGCCATGGTTTTGGGACGAACACCGGGGAGCTGTTTTTT. It yields the protein CASSHGFGTNTGELFF.